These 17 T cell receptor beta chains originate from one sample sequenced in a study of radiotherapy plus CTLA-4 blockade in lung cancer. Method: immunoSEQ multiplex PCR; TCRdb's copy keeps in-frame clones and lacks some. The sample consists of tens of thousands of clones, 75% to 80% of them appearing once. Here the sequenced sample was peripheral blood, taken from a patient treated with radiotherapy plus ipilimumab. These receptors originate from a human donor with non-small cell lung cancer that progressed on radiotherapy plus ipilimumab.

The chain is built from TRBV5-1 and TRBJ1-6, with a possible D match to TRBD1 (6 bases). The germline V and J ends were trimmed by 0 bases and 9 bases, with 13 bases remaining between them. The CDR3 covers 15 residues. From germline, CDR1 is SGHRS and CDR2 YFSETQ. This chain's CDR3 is CASSLDREMGSPLHF. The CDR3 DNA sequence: TGCGCCAGCAGCTTGGACAGGGAGATGGGTTCACCCCTCCACTTT.

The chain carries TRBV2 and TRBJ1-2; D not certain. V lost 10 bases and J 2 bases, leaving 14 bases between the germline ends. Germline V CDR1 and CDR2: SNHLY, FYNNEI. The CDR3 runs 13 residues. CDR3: CAISLGRNYGYTF. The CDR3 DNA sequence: TGTGCCATCTCTCTGGGCAGGAACTATGGCTACACCTTC.

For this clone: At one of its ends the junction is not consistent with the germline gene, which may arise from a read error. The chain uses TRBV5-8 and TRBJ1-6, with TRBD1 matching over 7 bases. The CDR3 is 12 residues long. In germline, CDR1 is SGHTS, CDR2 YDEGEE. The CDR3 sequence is CASSWDSSPSRF. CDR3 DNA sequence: TGTGCCAGCAGCTGGGACAGTTCCCCTTCTCGTTTT.

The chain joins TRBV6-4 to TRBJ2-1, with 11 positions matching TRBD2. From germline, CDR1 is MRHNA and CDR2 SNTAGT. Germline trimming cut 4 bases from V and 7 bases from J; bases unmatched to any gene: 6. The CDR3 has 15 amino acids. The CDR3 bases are TGTGCCAGCAGTGGCGGGACTAGCGGTCGAAATGAGCAGTTCTTC. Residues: CASSGGTSGRNEQFF.

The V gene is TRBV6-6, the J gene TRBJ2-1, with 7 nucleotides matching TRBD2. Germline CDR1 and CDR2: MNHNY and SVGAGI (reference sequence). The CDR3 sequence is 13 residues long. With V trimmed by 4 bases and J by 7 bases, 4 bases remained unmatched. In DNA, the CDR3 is TGTGCCAGCAGTTCCCTAGCGGTTAATGAGCAGTTCTTC. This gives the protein CASSSLAVNEQFF.

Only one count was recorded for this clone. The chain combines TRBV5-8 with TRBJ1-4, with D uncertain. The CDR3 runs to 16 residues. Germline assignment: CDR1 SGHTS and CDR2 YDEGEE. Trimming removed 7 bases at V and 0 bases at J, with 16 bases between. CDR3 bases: TGTGCCAGCTCATGGGGAGTCCCCACAACTAATGAAAAACTGTTTTTT. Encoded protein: CASSWGVPTTNEKLFF.

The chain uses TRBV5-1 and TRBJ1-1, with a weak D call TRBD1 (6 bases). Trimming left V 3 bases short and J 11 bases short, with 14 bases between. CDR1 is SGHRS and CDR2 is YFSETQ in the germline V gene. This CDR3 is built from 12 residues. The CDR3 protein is CASSWGTGMAFF. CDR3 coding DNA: TGCGCCAGCAGCTGGGGTACAGGGATGGCTTTCTTT.

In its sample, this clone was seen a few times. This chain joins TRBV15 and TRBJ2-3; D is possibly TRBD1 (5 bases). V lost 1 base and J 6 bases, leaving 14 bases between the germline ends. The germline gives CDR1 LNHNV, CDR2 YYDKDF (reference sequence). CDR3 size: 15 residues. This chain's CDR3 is CATSRVARAIDTQYF. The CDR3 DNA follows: TGTGCCACCAGCAGAGTGGCCAGGGCCATTGATACGCAGTATTTT.

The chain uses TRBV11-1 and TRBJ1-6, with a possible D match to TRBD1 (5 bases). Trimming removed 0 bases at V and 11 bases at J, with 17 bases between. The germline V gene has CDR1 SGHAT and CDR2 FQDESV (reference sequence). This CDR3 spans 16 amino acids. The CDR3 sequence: CASSLAVTDKAPPLHF. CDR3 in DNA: TGTGCCAGCAGCTTAGCGGTGACAGACAAGGCACCACCCCTCCACTTT.

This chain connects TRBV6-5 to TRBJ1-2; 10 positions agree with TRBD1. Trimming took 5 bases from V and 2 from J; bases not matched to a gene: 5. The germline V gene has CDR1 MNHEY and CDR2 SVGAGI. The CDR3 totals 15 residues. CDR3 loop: CASSPRDRGNYGYTF. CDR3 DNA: TGTGCCAGCAGTCCCCGGGACAGGGGAAACTATGGCTACACCTTC.

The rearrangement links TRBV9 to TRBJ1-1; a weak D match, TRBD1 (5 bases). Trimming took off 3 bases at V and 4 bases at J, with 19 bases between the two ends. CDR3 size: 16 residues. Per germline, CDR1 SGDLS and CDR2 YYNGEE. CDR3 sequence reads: CASSAINRGVGTEAFF. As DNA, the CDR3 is TGTGCCAGCAGCGCGATAAACCGGGGGGTGGGCACTGAAGCTTTCTTT.

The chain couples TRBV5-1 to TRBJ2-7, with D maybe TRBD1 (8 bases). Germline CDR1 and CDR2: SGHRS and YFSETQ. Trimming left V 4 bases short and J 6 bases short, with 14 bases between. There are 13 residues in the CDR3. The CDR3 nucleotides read TGCGCCAGCAGCCAGACAGGGGAGGGCGAGCAGTACTTC. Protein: CASSQTGEGEQYF. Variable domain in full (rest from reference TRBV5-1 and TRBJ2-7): KAGVTQTPRYLIKTRGQQVTLSCSPISGHRSVSWYQQTPGQGLQFLFEYFSETQRNKGNFPGRFSGRQFSNSRSEMNVSTLELGDSALYLCASSQTGEGEQYFGPGTRLTVT.

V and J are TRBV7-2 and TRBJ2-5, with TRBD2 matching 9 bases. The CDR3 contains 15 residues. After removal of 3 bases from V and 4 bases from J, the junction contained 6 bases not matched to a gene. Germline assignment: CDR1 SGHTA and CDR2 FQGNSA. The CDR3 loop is CASSFIAGGAETQYF. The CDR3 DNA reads TGTGCCAGCAGCTTTATTGCGGGGGGGGCAGAGACCCAGTACTTC. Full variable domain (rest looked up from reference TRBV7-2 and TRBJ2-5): GAGVSQSPSNKVTEKGKDVELRCDPISGHTALYWYRQSLGQGLEFLIYFQGNSAPDKSGLPSDRFSAERTGGSVSTLTIQRTQQEDSAVYLCASSFIAGGAETQYFGPGTRLLVL.

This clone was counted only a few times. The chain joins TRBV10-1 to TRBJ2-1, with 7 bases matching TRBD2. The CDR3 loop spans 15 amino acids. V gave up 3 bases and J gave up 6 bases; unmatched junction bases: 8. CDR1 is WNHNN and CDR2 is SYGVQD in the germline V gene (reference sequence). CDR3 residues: CASSEGLVGLNEQFF. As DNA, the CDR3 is TGCGCCAGCAGTGAAGGACTAGTCGGTCTCAATGAGCAGTTCTTC.

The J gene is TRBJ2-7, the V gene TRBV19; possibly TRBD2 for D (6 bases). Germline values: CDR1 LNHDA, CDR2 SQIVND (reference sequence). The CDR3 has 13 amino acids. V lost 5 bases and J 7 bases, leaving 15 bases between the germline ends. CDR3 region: CASSLGNRGEQYF. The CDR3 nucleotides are TGTGCCAGTAGTTTGGGGAATCGGGGGGAGCAGTACTTC.

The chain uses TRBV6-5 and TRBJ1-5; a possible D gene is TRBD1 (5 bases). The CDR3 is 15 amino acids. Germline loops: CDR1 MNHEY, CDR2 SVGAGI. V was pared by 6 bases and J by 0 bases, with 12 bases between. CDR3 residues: CASRLDSDSNQPQHF. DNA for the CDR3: TGTGCCAGCAGATTAGACAGTGATAGCAATCAGCCCCAGCATTTT.

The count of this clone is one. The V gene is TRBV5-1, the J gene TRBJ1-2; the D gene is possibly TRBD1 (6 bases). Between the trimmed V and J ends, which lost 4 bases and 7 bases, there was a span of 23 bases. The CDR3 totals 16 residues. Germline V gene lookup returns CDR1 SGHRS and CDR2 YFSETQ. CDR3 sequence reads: CASSAGFGGQSAGYTF. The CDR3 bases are TGCGCCAGCAGCGCCGGATTTGGTGGACAGTCGGCTGGCTACACCTTC.